This TCR beta chain derives from a study of tumor and adjacent non-tumor tissue in lung cancer. Findings and caveats of the study: Significantly higher TCR diversity was found in tumor than normal lung. Tumor repertoires had a smaller top 100 clone share than normal lung.

This sample's RNA came from whole unsorted tissue. Donors were chemotherapy-naive, newly diagnosed lung cancer surgical patients in China, August–late 2014. For this clonotype: Antigen: not known. Because the CDR3 is missing its conserved closing phenylalanine or tryptophan, this is likely a read error.

The library came from three nested PCR rounds adapted from ARM-PCR protocols. TCRdb called the multiplex PCR reads again in MiXCR, with one record for every CDR3 protein. The sample lists under 140,000 distinct CDR3 sequences, approximately 84% occurring once. The CDR3 extends over 11 amino acids. Germline V gene data show CDR1 as SGHDT and CDR2 as YYEEEE. The sequencing input was lung tumor tissue. The chain uses TRBV5-6 and TRBJ2-7; D is unresolved. The receptor was derived from a man between 65 and 85 years old with non-small cell lung cancer. The CDR3 DNA follows: TGTGACAGCAGCGTCTTCCACGAGCAGTACCTC. It yields the protein CDSSVFHEQYL.